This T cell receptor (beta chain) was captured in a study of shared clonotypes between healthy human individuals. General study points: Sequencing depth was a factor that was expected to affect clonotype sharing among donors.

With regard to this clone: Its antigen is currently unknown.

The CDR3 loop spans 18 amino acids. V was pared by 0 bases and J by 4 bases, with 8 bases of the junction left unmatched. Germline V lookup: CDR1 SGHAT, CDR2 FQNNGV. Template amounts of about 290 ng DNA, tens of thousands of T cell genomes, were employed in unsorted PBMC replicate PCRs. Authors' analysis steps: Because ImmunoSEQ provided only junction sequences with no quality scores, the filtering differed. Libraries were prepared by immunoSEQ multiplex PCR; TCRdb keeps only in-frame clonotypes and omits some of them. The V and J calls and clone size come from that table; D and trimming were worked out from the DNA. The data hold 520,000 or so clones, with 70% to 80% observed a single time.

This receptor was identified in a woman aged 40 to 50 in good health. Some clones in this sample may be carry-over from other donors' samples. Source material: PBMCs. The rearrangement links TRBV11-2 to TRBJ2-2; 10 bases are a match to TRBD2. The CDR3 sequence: CASSLDWGLAGATGELFF. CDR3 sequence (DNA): TGTGCCAGCAGCTTAGATTGGGGCCTAGCGGGAGCCACCGGGGAGCTGTTTTTT.